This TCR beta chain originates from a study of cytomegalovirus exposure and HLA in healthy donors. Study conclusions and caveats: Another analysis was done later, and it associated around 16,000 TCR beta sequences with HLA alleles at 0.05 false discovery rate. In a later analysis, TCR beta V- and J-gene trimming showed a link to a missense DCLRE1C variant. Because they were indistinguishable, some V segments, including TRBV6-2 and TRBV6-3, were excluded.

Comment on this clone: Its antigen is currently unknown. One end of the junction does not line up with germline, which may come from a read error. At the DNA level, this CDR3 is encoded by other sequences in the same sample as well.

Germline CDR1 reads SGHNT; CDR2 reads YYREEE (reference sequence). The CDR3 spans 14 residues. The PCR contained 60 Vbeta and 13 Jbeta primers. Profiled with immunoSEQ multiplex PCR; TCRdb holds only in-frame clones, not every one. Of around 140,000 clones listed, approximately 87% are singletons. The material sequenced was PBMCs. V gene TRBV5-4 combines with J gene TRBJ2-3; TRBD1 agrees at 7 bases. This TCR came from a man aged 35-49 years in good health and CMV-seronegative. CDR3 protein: CASSHRQGADTQYF. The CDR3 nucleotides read TGTGCCAGCAGCCACCGACAGGGCGCAGATACACAGTATTTT.